What follows are 31 T cell receptor beta chains derived from one specimen sequenced in a study of blood T cell repertoires in COVID-19. Sequenced by immunoSEQ multiplex PCR; TCRdb stores in-frame clones only, minus some. The sample includes 200,000 to 300,000 clones, around nine tenths seen only once; the top ten take about 9.8%. The sequenced sample was peripheral blood. The receptors derive from a man in his forties who had recovered from COVID-19.

The rearrangement uses TRBV5-5 and TRBJ2-1, with 12 bases fitting TRBD2. The J segment lost 4 bases and the V segment lost 4 bases, leaving 3 bases of the junction unmatched. Germline-derived CDR1 and CDR2 are SGHKS and YYEKEE (reference sequence). CDR3 length: 15 residues. The CDR3 coding sequence is TGTGCCAGCAGCCACCTAGCGGGAGGGTACAATGAGCAGTTCTTC. This codes for CASSHLAGGYNEQFF. The full variable domain, with the rest looked up from reference TRBV5-5 and TRBJ2-1, is DAGVTQSPTHLIKTRGQQVTLRCSPISGHKSVSWYQQVLGQGPQFIFQYYEKEERGRGNFPDRFSARQFPNYSSELNVNALLLGDSALYLCASSHLAGGYNEQFFGPGTRLTVL.

The J gene is TRBJ1-2, the V gene TRBV15; D may be TRBD1 (6 bases). The V end was cut by 0 bases, the J end by 5 bases, with 19 bases between. This CDR3 contains 17 residues. The V gene's germline CDR1 is LNHNV and CDR2 YYDKDF (reference sequence). The CDR3 protein is CATSRDLAGAGEYGYTF. The DNA for the CDR3 is TGTGCCACCAGCAGAGATTTGGCCGGGGCAGGGGAGTATGGCTACACCTTC.

The rearrangement links TRBV7-8 to TRBJ2-1, with TRBD1 as a possible D gene (5 bases). CDR3 length: 15 amino acids. V was pared by 5 bases and J by 3 bases, with 14 bases between. CDR1 and CDR2 from the germline V gene are SGHVS and FQNEAQ. The CDR3, as DNA: TGTGCCAGCAGCCCCCGCCACGACAGCTACAATGAGCAGTTCTTC. Its translation: CASSPRHDSYNEQFF.

The chain uses TRBV28 and TRBJ1-2; D unresolved. This CDR3 is built from 10 residues. Looked up from germline, CDR1 is MDHEN and CDR2 is SYDVKM. The V end was cut by 4 bases, the J end by 8 bases, with 5 bases between. The CDR3 bases are TGTGCCAGCAGTTCGCGCGGCTACACCTTC. Its protein product is CASSSRGYTF.

V is TRBV6-2 or TRBV6-3 and J is TRBJ2-1; 7 nucleotides line up with TRBD2. The germline gives CDR1 MNHEY, CDR2 SVGEGT. Unmatched junction bases numbered 5, after V lost 0 bases and J lost 9 bases. The CDR3 sequence is 14 residues long. DNA of the CDR3: TGTGCCAGCAGTTACTCGACTAGCATCGGTGAGCAGTTCTTC. The encoded protein is CASSYSTSIGEQFF.

This chain uses TRBV27 with TRBJ1-3; D perhaps matches TRBD1 (5 bases). The V gene lost 2 bases and the J gene lost 0 bases, with 8 bases spanning the gap. This CDR3 region has 15 residues. CDR1 MNHEY and CDR2 SMNVEV come from the germline V gene (reference sequence). CDR3: CASSLSGGSGNTIYF. For the CDR3, the DNA is TGTGCCAGCAGTTTAAGCGGGGGCTCTGGAAACACCATATATTTT.

The chain combines TRBV5-1 with TRBJ1-6; possibly TRBD1 for D (6 bases). Trimming stripped 0 bases from V and 6 bases from J, with 13 bases between. Per the germline V gene, CDR1 is SGHRS and CDR2 is YFSETQ. The CDR3 covers 16 residues. CDR3 nucleotides: TGCGCCAGCAGCTTGGAGGGGGGGGGTTTTAATTCACCCCTCCACTTT. Protein: CASSLEGGGFNSPLHF.

This chain joins TRBV5-4 and TRBJ2-7; TRBD2 agrees at 9 bases. J gave up 2 bases and V 9 bases, and 9 bases lay outside the gene matches. CDR3 length equals 14 residues. The germline gives CDR1 SGHNT, CDR2 YYREEE (reference sequence). DNA for the CDR3: TGTGCCACCACTGAAGCGGGGGGCACCTACGAGCAGTACTTC. Translating it yields CATTEAGGTYEQYF.

The chain has TRBV29-1 and TRBJ1-1; 9 bases are shared with TRBD1. The length of the CDR3 is 12 residues. CDR1 and CDR2 from the germline V gene are SQVTM and ANQGSEA. Trimming cost V 4 bases and J 8 bases; bases outside gene matches: 5. CDR3 in amino acids: CSVVPGQGEAFF. The CDR3 DNA reads TGCAGCGTTGTTCCGGGACAGGGCGAAGCTTTCTTT. The full variable domain, rest sourced from reference TRBV29-1 and TRBJ1-1, is SAVISQKPSRDICQRGTSLTIQCQVDSQVTMMFWYRQQPGQSLTLIATANQGSEATYESGFVIDKFPISRPNLTFSTLTVSNMSPEDSSIYLCSVVPGQGEAFFGQGTRLTVV.

The chain is built from TRBV9 and TRBJ2-7, with 10 bases identical to TRBD2. The CDR3 totals 15 residues. V lost 2 bases, J lost 7 bases, and 9 bases stayed unmatched. Germline V gene lookup returns CDR1 SGDLS and CDR2 YYNGEE. The DNA of the CDR3 is TGTGCCAGCAGCGTCCAGCTAGCGGGAGTAGGGGAGCAGTACTTC. The encoded protein is CASSVQLAGVGEQYF.

The genes are TRBV5-6 and TRBJ1-1; D gene unclear. The germline V gene has CDR1 SGHDT and CDR2 YYEEEE. This CDR3 is 13 amino acids long. The germline V and J ends were trimmed by 4 bases and 6 bases, with 13 bases remaining between them. For the CDR3, the DNA is TGTGCCAGCAGCCGTCTACGTCAGGCTGAAGCTTTCTTT. It translates to CASSRLRQAEAFF.

The rearrangement joins TRBV30 to TRBJ2-1; TRBD2 might be the D (5 bases). V was pared by 5 bases and J by 1 base, with 12 bases between. The CDR3 totals 14 residues. Germline V lookup: CDR1 GTSNPN, CDR2 SVGIG (reference sequence). CDR3 nucleotide sequence: TGTGCCTGGTCCGGCGGGCGGTCCTACAATGAGCAGTTCTTC. This translates into CAWSGGRSYNEQFF.

V and J are TRBV27 and TRBJ1-2; D call uncertain. Germline lookup yields CDR1 MNHEY and CDR2 SMNVEV (reference sequence). This CDR3 region has 15 residues. V was trimmed by 7 bases and J by 7 bases, leaving 22 bases between them. Here the CDR3 DNA reads TGTGCCAGCACCCCTCTCCATGCGGGAGCCAGTGGCTACACCTTC. Its translation: CASTPLHAGASGYTF.

V is TRBV18 and J is TRBJ1-1; tentative D call: TRBD1 (5 bases). Per the germline V gene, CDR1 is KGHSH and CDR2 is LQKENI. The length of the CDR3 is 14 residues. Between the trimmed V and J ends, which lost 3 bases and 2 bases, there was a span of 10 bases. The CDR3 spells CASSPDSTNTEAFF. DNA for the CDR3: TGTGCCAGCTCACCCGACAGCACCAACACTGAAGCTTTCTTT.

J is TRBJ1-5 and V is TRBV18; 10 nucleotides align to TRBD1. CDR1 is KGHSH and CDR2 is LQKENI in the germline V gene. V lost 5 bases, J lost 5 bases, and 3 bases stayed unmatched. The CDR3 extends over 14 amino acids. Here the CDR3 DNA reads TGTGCCAGCTCATCGGACAGGGGGGATCAGCCCCAGCATTTT. Encoded protein: CASSSDRGDQPQHF.

This clone appeared a single time. The J gene is TRBJ1-2, the V gene TRBV12-3 or TRBV12-4; no clear D gene. This CDR3 comprises 12 residues. V gave up 5 bases and J gave up 3 bases, with 7 bases separating them. The CDR3 protein is CASSPQYYGYTF. DNA of the CDR3: TGTGCCAGCAGTCCACAGTACTATGGCTACACCTTC.

V and J are TRBV7-2 and TRBJ1-1; 8 bases align to TRBD1. This CDR3 region has 15 residues. The junction had 3 bases not matched to a gene; V was cut back by 2 bases and J by 1 base. Germline V gene lookup returns CDR1 SGHTA and CDR2 FQGNSA. Written as DNA, the CDR3 is TGTGCCAGCAGCTTATATGGGACAGGGAACACTGAAGCTTTCTTT. As protein: CASSLYGTGNTEAFF. Looking up the rest from reference TRBV7-2 and TRBJ1-1 gives the full variable domain: GAGVSQSPSNKVTEKGKDVELRCDPISGHTALYWYRQSLGQGLEFLIYFQGNSAPDKSGLPSDRFSAERTGGSVSTLTIQRTQQEDSAVYLCASSLYGTGNTEAFFGQGTRLTVV.

The chain employs TRBV7-3 and TRBJ2-3; 10 bases fit TRBD2. This CDR3 region has 15 residues. The V gene's germline CDR1 is SGHTA and CDR2 FQGTGA. V shed 4 bases, J shed 2 bases, and the junction held 3 bases outside the gene matches. DNA for the CDR3: TGTGCCAGCAGCTGGACTAGCGGATACACAGATACGCAGTATTTT. Translated, it gives CASSWTSGYTDTQYF.

This clone was picked up one time. The rearrangement uses TRBV6-2 or TRBV6-3 and TRBJ2-7; possibly TRBD1 for D (6 bases). V was pared by 6 bases and J by 2 bases, with 11 bases between. CDR3 length equals 13 residues. CDR1 is MNHEY and CDR2 is SVGEGT in the germline V gene. The DNA for the CDR3 is TGTGCCAGCAGCACAGGGATGACCTACGAGCAGTACTTC. It is translated as CASSTGMTYEQYF.

This sequence joins TRBV25-1 and TRBJ1-2, with D possibly matching TRBD1 (5 bases). This CDR3 contains 14 residues. Germline V gene sequence: CDR1 MGHDK, CDR2 SYGVNS. Trimming stripped 7 bases from V and 8 bases from J, with 20 bases between. The CDR3 reads CASTSPGGERGYTF. The CDR3 DNA reads as TGTGCCAGCACCTCACCCGGGGGGGAAAGGGGCTACACCTTC.

The J gene is TRBJ1-2, the V gene TRBV5-6; 7 nucleotides match TRBD1. There are 15 residues in the CDR3. The V gene end was trimmed by 5 bases and the J gene end by 6 bases; junction bases not matched to a gene: 13. The V gene's germline CDR1 is SGHDT and CDR2 YYEEEE. This chain's CDR3 is CASRHLIRDSNGYTF. CDR3 in DNA: TGTGCCAGCAGACACTTGATCCGGGACAGTAATGGCTACACCTTC.

This chain connects TRBV15 to TRBJ2-1; 8 bases agree with TRBD1. Trimming at V came to 5 bases and at J to 9 bases, leaving 6 bases not matched to a gene. The CDR3 sequence is 13 residues long. Germline V gene lookup returns CDR1 LNHNV and CDR2 YYDKDF (reference sequence). The CDR3 nucleotides read TGTGCCACCAGCTTCCCAGGGGGCGCTGAGCAGTTCTTC. Protein product: CATSFPGGAEQFF.

The chain recombines TRBV5-4 with TRBJ1-2; D gene ambiguous. The CDR3 is 15 amino acids. V was trimmed by 1 base and J by 1 base, leaving 11 bases between them. Germline CDR1 and CDR2: SGHNT and YYREEE (reference sequence). The CDR3: CASSLLAGGNYGYTF. CDR3 DNA: TGTGCCAGCAGCTTGTTGGCTGGAGGTAACTATGGCTACACCTTC. Supplemented by reference TRBV5-4 and TRBJ1-2, the full variable domain reads ETGVTQSPTHLIKTRGQQVTLRCSSQSGHNTVSWYQQALGQGPQFIFQYYREEENGRGNFPPRFSGLQFPNYSSELNVNALELDDSALYLCASSLLAGGNYGYTFGSGTRLTVV.

The V gene is TRBV7-9, the J gene TRBJ1-2; TRBD1 aligns across 7 bases. Losses at the gene ends were 5 bases for V and 8 bases for J; bases not matched to a gene: 17. The germline V gene has CDR1 SEHNR and CDR2 FQNEAQ (reference sequence). The CDR3 has 16 residues. The DNA of the CDR3 is TGTGCCAGCAGCCTGGACAGGACCCGTTTCTTAATGGGCTACACCTTC. This codes for CASSLDRTRFLMGYTF.

The chain carries TRBV13 and TRBJ2-7; TRBD2 might be the D (5 bases). Germline V gene data show CDR1 as PRHDT and CDR2 as FYEKMQ (reference sequence). Trimming took off 5 bases at V and 6 bases at J, with 14 bases between the two ends. The CDR3 loop spans 13 amino acids. The CDR3 reads CASSPRGGGEQYF. The CDR3 DNA reads as TGTGCCAGCAGCCCCCGAGGAGGAGGCGAGCAGTACTTC. Full variable domain (missing parts from reference TRBV13 and TRBJ2-7): AAGVIQSPRHLIKEKRETATLKCYPIPRHDTVYWYQQGPGQDPQFLISFYEKMQSDKGSIPDRFSAQQFSDYHSELNMSSLELGDSALYFCASSPRGGGEQYFGPGTRLTVT.

The rearrangement joins TRBV9 to TRBJ2-3; D not certain. This CDR3 contains 13 residues. From germline, CDR1 is SGDLS and CDR2 YYNGEE. Trimming shortened V by 0 bases and J by 7 bases, and 9 bases separated the two germline ends. In DNA form, the CDR3 reads TGTGCCAGCAGCGTAGTACCAGGCAATACGCAGTATTTT. Translation gives CASSVVPGNTQYF.

The J gene is TRBJ1-2, the V gene TRBV5-1; no clear D gene. Trimming removed 7 bases at V and 1 base at J, with 11 bases between. This CDR3 has 13 residues. CDR1 and CDR2 from the germline V gene are SGHRS and YFSETQ. DNA for the CDR3: TGCGCCAGCGGCCAGGTGAATAACTATGGCTACACCTTC. Amino acid sequence: CASGQVNNYGYTF. Full variable domain (remainder filled in from reference TRBV5-1 and TRBJ1-2): KAGVTQTPRYLIKTRGQQVTLSCSPISGHRSVSWYQQTPGQGLQFLFEYFSETQRNKGNFPGRFSGRQFSNSRSEMNVSTLELGDSALYLCASGQVNNYGYTFGSGTRLTVV.

V and J are TRBV5-4 and TRBJ2-7; 9 positions agree with TRBD2. The CDR3 sequence is 16 residues long. V lost 4 bases to trimming and J lost 3 bases; unmatched junction nucleotides: 11. Germline assignment: CDR1 SGHNT and CDR2 YYREEE (reference sequence). In DNA form, the CDR3 reads TGTGCCAGCAGCCCTGGGGCCCTAGCGGGGAACTACGAGCAGTACTTC. Translated, it gives CASSPGALAGNYEQYF.

This clone was seen a single time. The chain has TRBV7-2 and TRBJ2-5, with D perhaps TRBD1 (5 bases). The germline V and J ends were trimmed by 5 bases and 2 bases, with 6 bases remaining between them. Germline loops: CDR1 SGHTA, CDR2 FQGNSA. The CDR3 runs to 12 residues. DNA of the CDR3: TGTGCCAGCAGCCAGGGTCAAGAGACCCAGTACTTC. This codes for CASSQGQETQYF.

This rearrangement joins TRBV19 to TRBJ1-4; a weak D match, TRBD1 (6 bases). Germline values: CDR1 LNHDA, CDR2 SQIVND (reference sequence). This CDR3 spans 14 amino acids. V lost 5 bases to trimming and J lost 11 bases, with 18 bases between them. CDR3 bases: TGTGCCAGTAGTTCGGGGGGATCTAGGGGGAAACTGTTTTTT. It is translated as CASSSGGSRGKLFF.

This clone was counted once. The J gene is TRBJ2-1, the V gene TRBV15, with D unclear. Germline values: CDR1 LNHNV, CDR2 YYDKDF (reference sequence). This CDR3 has 14 residues. With 5 bases removed from V and 6 bases from J, the gap between germline ends came to 14 bases. DNA of the CDR3: TGTGCCACCAGCGGTTCCGGAGCCCTCAATGAGCAGTTCTTC. Translating it yields CATSGSGALNEQFF.